The 7 T cell receptor beta chains below all came from one sample that was sequenced in a study of T cells in Graves' hyperthyroidism and ophthalmopathy. TCR beta CDR3 regions were amplified from RNA. When the TCR CDR3 underwent first-round RT-PCR, the HTBI primer set was used. TCRdb called the multiplex PCR reads again in MiXCR, with one record for every CDR3 protein. The sample records fewer than 40,000 distinct CDR3 sequences, under 65% being singletons. Sequencing used blood. These TCRs come from a woman in her thirties or forties with Graves' ophthalmopathy.

This clonotype has at least ten counts. The V call is TRBV7-3, the J call TRBJ1-6; D not resolved. The CDR3 extends over 19 amino acids. Germline CDR1 and CDR2: SGHTA and FQGTGA. Trimming stripped 5 bases from V and 7 bases from J, with 27 bases between. The CDR3 region has the DNA TGTGCCAGCAGCAAAAAACCCCCGTCTCCTAGCAGAAGAAATTCACCCCTCCACTTT. It is translated as CASSKKPPSPSRRNSPLHF. Complete variable domain (other parts from reference TRBV7-3 and TRBJ1-6): GAGVSQTPSNKVTEKGKYVELRCDPISGHTALYWYRQSLGQGPEFLIYFQGTGAADDSGLPNDRFFAVRPEGSVSTLKIQRTERGDSAVYLCASSKKPPSPSRRNSPLHFGNGTRLTVT.

The V and J genes are TRBV29-1 and TRBJ2-7; TRBD1 matches at 9 bases. Trimming removed 7 bases from V and 2 bases from J; junction bases left unmatched: 3. CDR1 and CDR2 (germline): SQVTM, ANQGSEA. CDR3 length: 12 amino acids. CDR3 sequence: CSGQGVTYEQYF. CDR3 coding DNA: TGCAGCGGACAGGGGGTAACCTACGAGCAGTACTTC.

The sample holds many counts of this clonotype. The chain combines TRBV6-5 with TRBJ1-6; TRBD1 agrees at 7 bases. V shed 8 bases, J shed 4 bases, and the junction held 2 bases outside the gene matches. The CDR3 contains 13 residues. Germline V gives CDR1 MNHEY, CDR2 SVGAGI. CDR3 amino acids: CASRGQYNSPLHF. CDR3 DNA: TGTGCCAGCCGGGGACAGTATAATTCACCCCTCCACTTT.

A few counts support this clonotype. The rearrangement joins TRBV7-9 to TRBJ1-5; D is unclear. V dropped 5 bases and J dropped 2 bases, with 10 bases sitting between them. Germline V gene sequence: CDR1 SEHNR, CDR2 FQNEAQ (reference sequence). The CDR3 runs to 14 residues. DNA for the CDR3: TGTGCCAGCAGCGATAGTAGGGGCAATCAGCCCCAGCATTTT. It is translated as CASSDSRGNQPQHF.

Worth noting for this clonotype: In this CDR3 the conserved last residue, phenylalanine or tryptophan, is missing, so a read error is likely. No DNA is shown, since the ends of the CDR3 on it are uncertain; the CDR3 is the one TCRdb lists. The chain links TRBV6-5 to TRBJ2-5; TRBD1 is taken as the D call from the table, unchecked against the DNA. Germline lookup yields CDR1 MNHEY and CDR2 SVGAGI. Inclusive of both ends, the CDR3 amounts to 8 amino acids. The CDR3 reads CASSWGSD.

The chain uses TRBV24-1 and TRBJ2-2; D is uncertain. This CDR3 has 14 amino acids. CDR1 KGHDR and CDR2 SFDVKD come from the germline V gene. V lost 3 bases and J lost 4, with 8 bases in between. The CDR3, as DNA: TGTGCCACCAGTGATGCTACAGTCACCGGGGAGCTGTTTTTT. Amino acids: CATSDATVTGELFF.

J is TRBJ2-6 and V is TRBV4-1; D is unclear. Trimming left V 3 bases short and J 18 bases short, with 3 bases between. The germline V gene has CDR1 MGHRA and CDR2 YSYEKL. This CDR3 has 8 amino acids. The CDR3 region has the DNA TGCGCCAGCAGCCACCGGACTTTC. This gives the protein CASSHRTF.